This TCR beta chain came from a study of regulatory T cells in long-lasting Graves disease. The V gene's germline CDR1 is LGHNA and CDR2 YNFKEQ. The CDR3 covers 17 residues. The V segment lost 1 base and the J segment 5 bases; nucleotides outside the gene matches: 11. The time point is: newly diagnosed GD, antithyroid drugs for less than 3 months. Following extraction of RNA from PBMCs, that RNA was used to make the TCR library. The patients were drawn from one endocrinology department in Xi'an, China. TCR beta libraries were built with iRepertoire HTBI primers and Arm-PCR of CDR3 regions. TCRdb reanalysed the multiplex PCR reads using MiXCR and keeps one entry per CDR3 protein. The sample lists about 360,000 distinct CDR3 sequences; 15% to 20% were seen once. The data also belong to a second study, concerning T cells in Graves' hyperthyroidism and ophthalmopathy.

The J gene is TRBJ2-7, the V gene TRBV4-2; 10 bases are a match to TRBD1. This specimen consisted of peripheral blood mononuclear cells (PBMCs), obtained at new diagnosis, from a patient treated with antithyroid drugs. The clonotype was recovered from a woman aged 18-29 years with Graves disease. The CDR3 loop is CASSQARQGTGAHEQYF. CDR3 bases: TGTGCCAGCAGCCAAGCCCGGCAGGGGACAGGGGCCCACGAGCAGTACTTC.